The entry below describes one T cell receptor beta chain. Its antigen is unknown. The sample originates from a study of T cell clonotyping in hematopoietic cell transplantation. General study points: Broader posttransplant TCR repertoire diversity was predicted by graft donor and pretransplant recipient Inverse Simpson Index values. Pathologically expanded recipient clonotypes increased progressively from day 30 to day 180 as diversity fell. Few recipient clonotypes overlapped donors; over 97% were de novo at given depth.

Some clones are missing from TCRdb's copy, which holds only in-frame ones; the method was immunoSEQ multiplex PCR. The table includes some 16,000 clones, over 90% detected once. J was trimmed by 6 bases and V by 5 bases; bases with no gene match: 3. The CDR3 is 15 residues long. Looked up from germline, CDR1 is LNHDA and CDR2 is SQIVND (reference sequence). The receptor was derived from a man in his forties in good health. Some clones in this sample may be carry-over from other donors' samples. The sequencing input was peripheral blood mononuclear cells. V is TRBV19 and J is TRBJ2-2, with 13 bases lining up with TRBD2. Here the CDR3 reads CASSPTSGRAGELFF. In DNA form, the CDR3 reads TGTGCCAGTAGTCCAACTAGCGGGAGGGCCGGGGAGCTGTTTTTT.